Listed here are 16 T cell receptor beta chains from one sample, sequenced in a study of shared clonotypes between healthy human individuals. TCRdb's table, derived via immunoSEQ multiplex PCR, lists solely in-frame clones and lacks some. The sample has 2 million to 2.5 million clones; around 95% are singletons. The specimen was naive CD4+ T cells sorted from blood. Noted subset: CD45RA+ positively selected. Source of these receptors: a man between 18 and 29 years old in good health.

The gene calls are TRBV4-1 and TRBJ2-1; 10 bases fit TRBD1. The junction had 12 bases not matched to a gene; V was cut back by 4 bases and J by 0 bases. The CDR3 is 19 amino acids. Looked up from germline, CDR1 is MGHRA and CDR2 is YSYEKL. The CDR3 DNA follows: TGCGCCAGCAGCCGAAAATCCGGGACAGGGGACCTCTCCTACAATGAGCAGTTCTTC. This encodes CASSRKSGTGDLSYNEQFF.

The V and J genes are TRBV18 and TRBJ2-1, with a weak D call TRBD2 (6 bases). This CDR3 comprises 15 residues. The germline CDR1 and CDR2 sequences are KGHSH and LQKENI. V was shortened by 1 base and J by 8 bases, with 15 bases between the two germline ends. This CDR3 reads CASSPQSGDTYEQFF. Written as DNA, the CDR3 is TGTGCCAGCTCACCACAATCGGGGGATACCTATGAGCAGTTCTTC.

This clone appeared once. The rearrangement joins TRBV28 to TRBJ1-5; D remains ambiguous. V dropped 5 bases and J dropped 1 base, with 15 bases sitting between them. The CDR3 has 16 amino acids. CDR1 MDHEN and CDR2 SYDVKM come from the germline V gene. The DNA for the CDR3 is TGTGCCAGCAGTCCTCGAGGCCCTGGCAGCAATCAGCCCCAGCATTTT. Translated, it gives CASSPRGPGSNQPQHF.

This clone was seen only once. This chain connects TRBV28 to TRBJ2-7; D remains unclear. V dropped 3 bases and J dropped 2 bases, with 14 bases sitting between them. The CDR3 runs 15 residues. Germline V gives CDR1 MDHEN, CDR2 SYDVKM. The CDR3 sequence: CASSFRQRPTYEQYF. The CDR3 bases are TGTGCCAGCAGTTTCCGACAACGACCCACCTACGAGCAGTACTTC.

V gene TRBV7-9 combines with J gene TRBJ1-3; the D is unclear. The germline gives CDR1 SEHNR, CDR2 FQNEAQ (reference sequence). This CDR3 has 15 residues. V lost 4 bases and J 4 bases, leaving 14 bases between the germline ends. The CDR3 DNA reads TGTGCCAGCAGCTCCTTTTCGGACCAGGGAAACACCATATATTTT. It specifies CASSSFSDQGNTIYF.

On this clone: Other DNA sequences in this specimen translate into the identical CDR3. The genes are TRBV6-5 and TRBJ2-5; TRBD1 matches 7 bases. Germline loops: CDR1 MNHEY, CDR2 SVGAGI. The trim removed 7 bases at V and 5 bases at J, leaving 7 bases unmatched. The CDR3 runs to 13 residues. In DNA form, the CDR3 reads TGTGCCAGCAACCGGGACAGCAGGGAGACCCAGTACTTC. As protein: CASNRDSRETQYF.

The chain combines TRBV28 with TRBJ2-5; the D gene is possibly TRBD1 (5 bases). Germline loops: CDR1 MDHEN, CDR2 SYDVKM. The length of the CDR3 is 14 residues. With 3 bases removed from V and 1 base from J, the gap between germline ends came to 9 bases. CDR3 nucleotide sequence: TGTGCCAGCAGTTTTTGGCAGGGCCAAGAGACCCAGTACTTC. This encodes CASSFWQGQETQYF. Based on the CDR3 plus reference TRBV28 and TRBJ2-5, the full variable domain is DVKVTQSSRYLVKRTGEKVFLECVQDMDHENMFWYRQDPGLGLRLIYFSYDVKMKEKGDIPEGYSVSREKKERFSLILESASTNQTSMYLCASSFWQGQETQYFGPGTRLLVL.

The chain employs TRBV5-1 and TRBJ1-1; TRBD1 matches at 7 bases. V dropped 2 bases and J dropped 0; count of bases not matched to a gene: 4. The CDR3 spans 15 residues. The V gene's germline CDR1 is SGHRS and CDR2 YFSETQ. CDR3 bases: TGCGCCAGCAGCTTAACAGGGGATTTGAACACTGAAGCTTTCTTT. Protein sequence: CASSLTGDLNTEAFF. The full variable domain, with the rest looked up from reference TRBV5-1 and TRBJ1-1, is KAGVTQTPRYLIKTRGQQVTLSCSPISGHRSVSWYQQTPGQGLQFLFEYFSETQRNKGNFPGRFSGRQFSNSRSEMNVSTLELGDSALYLCASSLTGDLNTEAFFGQGTRLTVV.

J is TRBJ2-5 and V is TRBV5-1, with D perhaps matching TRBD1 (6 bases). This CDR3 has 15 amino acids. Germline V gives CDR1 SGHRS, CDR2 YFSETQ. With 3 bases removed from V and 3 bases from J, the gap between germline ends came to 15 bases. The CDR3 protein is CASSSASGVEETQYF. The CDR3 DNA is TGCGCCAGCAGCTCGGCTTCAGGGGTCGAAGAGACCCAGTACTTC.

The J gene is TRBJ1-2, the V gene TRBV2; 7 nucleotides agree with TRBD1. Trimming took 5 bases from V and 6 from J; bases not matched to a gene: 15. The V gene's germline CDR1 is SNHLY and CDR2 FYNNEI. The CDR3 covers 16 residues. The DNA for the CDR3 is TGTGCCAGCAGTCTCCTATTCCAGGGGGAAAGGGATGGCTACACCTTC. It codes for CASSLLFQGERDGYTF.

The V gene is TRBV9, the J gene TRBJ1-2; no reliable D call. CDR1 is SGDLS and CDR2 is YYNGEE in the germline V gene. Trimming removed 0 bases from V and 3 bases from J, with 12 bases in between. The CDR3 consists of 15 residues. This chain's CDR3 is CASSVVGTADYGYTF. The DNA for the CDR3 is TGTGCCAGCAGCGTAGTCGGTACGGCGGACTATGGCTACACCTTC. Filled out from reference TRBV9 and TRBJ1-2, the complete variable domain reads DSGVTQTPKHLITATGQRVTLRCSPRSGDLSVYWYQQSLDQGLQFLIQYYNGEERAKGNILERFSAQQFPDLHSELNLSSLELGDSALYFCASSVVGTADYGYTFGSGTRLTVV.

The chain has TRBV11-2 and TRBJ2-7; D may be TRBD2 (6 bases). Germline CDR1 and CDR2: SGHAT and FQNNGV. Between the trimmed V and J ends, which lost 2 bases and 2 bases, there was a span of 13 bases. The CDR3 loop spans 15 amino acids. CDR3 nucleotides: TGTGCCAGCAGCTTAAGCTCGGGGGTGGCCTACGAGCAGTACTTC. Encoded protein: CASSLSSGVAYEQYF.

The chain carries TRBV28 and TRBJ1-6; D not resolved. Trimming removed 5 bases from V and 0 bases from J, with 2 bases in between. Germline values: CDR1 MDHEN, CDR2 SYDVKM. The CDR3 contains 13 residues. This CDR3 reads CASSPSYNSPLHF. The CDR3 nucleotides are TGTGCCAGCAGTCCCTCCTATAATTCACCCCTCCACTTT.

The genes are TRBV7-9 and TRBJ2-5, with TRBD2 matching over 7 bases. There are 15 residues in the CDR3. V lost 3 bases, J lost 2 bases, and 6 bases stayed unmatched. Germline V gives CDR1 SEHNR, CDR2 FQNEAQ (reference sequence). The CDR3 DNA follows: TGTGCCAGCAGCTTCACCGGGACTACACAAGAGACCCAGTACTTC. It translates to CASSFTGTTQETQYF.

The V and J genes are TRBV4-1 and TRBJ2-1, with 10 bases identical to TRBD2. Germline loops: CDR1 MGHRA, CDR2 YSYEKL. Trimming cost V 4 bases and J 5 bases; bases outside gene matches: 8. The CDR3 sequence is 16 residues long. The CDR3 loop reads CASSLERGGRNNEQFF. The CDR3 DNA follows: TGCGCCAGCAGCCTAGAGCGGGGGGGTCGGAACAATGAGCAGTTCTTC.

The chain carries TRBV6-5 and TRBJ2-5; either TRBD1 or TRBD2 may supply D (6 bases each). This CDR3 has 14 residues. V lost 2 bases and J lost 4, with 11 bases in between. Germline CDR1 MNHEY, CDR2 SVGAGI. The CDR3 coding sequence is TGTGCCAGCAGTTACGGCGGAGGGGGAGAGACCCAGTACTTC. Translating it yields CASSYGGGGETQYF.